This passage covers 15 T cell receptor beta chains from one sample sequenced in a study of blood T cell repertoires in COVID-19. The data were produced by immunoSEQ multiplex PCR, yet TCRdb's version contains in-frame clones alone and is incomplete. The table has some 200,000 clones, approximately 86% seen once. The sequenced sample consisted of peripheral blood. These receptors all stem from a man aged 35 to 55 with active or convalescent COVID-19.

This chain uses TRBV18 with TRBJ1-2, with 7 positions matching TRBD1. The V gene's germline CDR1 is KGHSH and CDR2 LQKENI. With 5 bases clipped from V and 7 bases from J, the junction kept 16 bases outside the gene matches. There are 16 residues in the CDR3. CDR3 protein: CASSVGTARSNSGYTF. As DNA, the CDR3 is TGTGCCAGCTCAGTGGGGACAGCAAGGTCCAATTCTGGCTACACCTTC.

This chain uses TRBV29-1 with TRBJ1-1; 7 bases line up with TRBD1. V gave up 6 bases and J gave up 5 bases; unmatched junction bases: 6. Per germline, CDR1 SQVTM and CDR2 ANQGSEA. The CDR3 is made up of 12 amino acids. The CDR3 nucleotides are TGCAGCGTCACGACAGGGAGGACTGAAGCTTTCTTT. It is translated as CSVTTGRTEAFF. The variable domain in full, with the rest retrieved from reference TRBV29-1 and TRBJ1-1, is SAVISQKPSRDICQRGTSLTIQCQVDSQVTMMFWYRQQPGQSLTLIATANQGSEATYESGFVIDKFPISRPNLTFSTLTVSNMSPEDSSIYLCSVTTGRTEAFFGQGTRLTVV.

This clone was observed a handful of times. The V and J genes are TRBV19 and TRBJ1-6, with 9 bases that match TRBD1. The germline V gene has CDR1 LNHDA and CDR2 SQIVND (reference sequence). V was clipped by 9 bases and J by 8 bases; unmatched bases: 5. The CDR3 extends over 13 amino acids. This CDR3 reads CASGDREYSPLHF. CDR3 sequence (DNA): TGTGCCAGCGGGGACAGGGAATATTCACCCCTCCACTTT.

This chain links TRBV27 with TRBJ2-3; 11 bases line up with TRBD2. This CDR3 has 17 residues. From germline, CDR1 is MNHEY and CDR2 SMNVEV (reference sequence). V lost 4 bases and J lost 2; bases outside the gene matches: 8. The CDR3 DNA sequence: TGTGCCAGCAGTTCACAACTAGCGGGGGAGAACACAGATACGCAGTATTTT. Translation gives CASSSQLAGENTDTQYF.

The chain recombines TRBV6-5 with TRBJ1-4; D is perhaps TRBD1 (6 bases). The germline V and J ends were trimmed by 1 base and 5 bases, with 14 bases remaining between them. The CDR3 length is 16 residues. The V gene's germline CDR1 is MNHEY and CDR2 SVGAGI. CDR3 nucleotides: TGTGCCAGCAGTTACTTAAAGGGGGGGTCCAATGAAAAACTGTTTTTT. It yields the protein CASSYLKGGSNEKLFF.

The chain links TRBV30 to TRBJ1-2, with D perhaps matching TRBD1 (6 bases). The CDR3 is 13 amino acids. Germline V gene sequence: CDR1 GTSNPN, CDR2 SVGIG (reference sequence). V gave up 0 bases and J gave up 4 bases, with 9 bases separating them. The CDR3 DNA reads TGTGCCTGGAGTGTGGGGGCAGGCTATGGCTACACCTTC. Translating gives CAWSVGAGYGYTF.

The V and J genes are TRBV6-5 and TRBJ2-5; TRBD2 agrees at 9 bases. V shed 7 bases and J 2 bases; nucleotides not matched to a gene: 8. The CDR3 spans 15 residues. Germline-derived CDR1 and CDR2 are MNHEY and SVGAGI. The CDR3 DNA reads TGTGCCAGCAAGGGTCTAGCGGGGCCACAAGAGACCCAGTACTTC. Translation gives CASKGLAGPQETQYF.

The rearrangement joins TRBV28 to TRBJ2-7, with D possibly being TRBD2 (5 bases). The CDR3 extends over 12 amino acids. Trimming left V 6 bases short and J 5 bases short, with 11 bases between. Germline V gene lookup returns CDR1 MDHEN and CDR2 SYDVKM. CDR3 DNA sequence: TGTGCCAGCAGGAGGGTAAAGGACGAGCAGTACTTC. Amino acid sequence: CASRRVKDEQYF.

The chain is built from TRBV4-1 and TRBJ1-5, with TRBD1 matching 9 bases. CDR3 size: 16 residues. V was clipped by 4 bases and J by 4 bases; unmatched bases: 8. The germline V gene encodes CDR1 MGHRA and CDR2 YSYEKL. The CDR3 loop reads CASSLTQGQGNQPQHF. The CDR3, as DNA: TGCGCCAGCAGCCTGACCCAGGGACAGGGTAATCAGCCCCAGCATTTT.

V usage is TRBV7-3 and J usage is TRBJ2-2, with D possibly matching TRBD1 (5 bases). The V gene's germline CDR1 is SGHTA and CDR2 FQGTGA. This CDR3 spans 15 amino acids. The V gene lost 4 bases and the J gene lost 4 bases, with 13 bases spanning the gap. CDR3 region: CASSSTAGLTGELFF. In DNA form, the CDR3 reads TGTGCCAGCAGCTCAACCGCAGGGCTCACCGGGGAGCTGTTTTTT. Using reference TRBV7-3 and TRBJ2-2 for the parts outside the CDR3, the full variable domain is GAGVSQTPSNKVTEKGKYVELRCDPISGHTALYWYRQSLGQGPEFLIYFQGTGAADDSGLPNDRFFAVRPEGSVSTLKIQRTERGDSAVYLCASSSTAGLTGELFFGEGSRLTVL.

A single count supports this clone. This chain uses TRBV4-1 with TRBJ1-4; D not certain. This CDR3 comprises 16 residues. The germline CDR1 and CDR2 sequences are MGHRA and YSYEKL. The V end was cut by 1 base, the J end by 7 bases, with 16 bases between. As DNA, the CDR3 is TGCGCCAGCAGCCAAGCACTGCAGGCTCTCGCTGAAAAACTGTTTTTT. Its protein is CASSQALQALAEKLFF.

V gene TRBV7-2 combines with J gene TRBJ1-2; D not resolved. The CDR3 sequence is 14 residues long. Germline V gives CDR1 SGHTA, CDR2 FQGNSA. V dropped 3 bases and J dropped 2 bases, with 10 bases sitting between them. The CDR3 sequence: CASSLIGENYGYTF. CDR3 in DNA: TGTGCCAGCAGCTTGATCGGGGAGAACTATGGCTACACCTTC.

The J gene is TRBJ1-3, the V gene TRBV7-2; maybe TRBD1 (5 bases). V lost 4 bases, J lost 0 bases, and 16 bases lay in between. The CDR3 is 17 residues long. Germline CDR1 and CDR2: SGHTA and FQGNSA. The CDR3 DNA reads as TGTGCCAGCAGCTCCTTATCCGGGACTGGCTCTGGAAACACCATATATTTT. Protein sequence: CASSSLSGTGSGNTIYF.

The rearrangement joins TRBV5-1 to TRBJ2-2, with 7 positions matching TRBD1. The CDR3 totals 16 residues. Trimming took 2 bases from V and 5 from J; bases not matched to a gene: 9. Germline lookup yields CDR1 SGHRS and CDR2 YFSETQ. CDR3 amino acids: CASSLTPGTDTGELFF. The CDR3 coding sequence is TGCGCCAGCAGCTTAACCCCCGGGACAGATACCGGGGAGCTGTTTTTT.

This clone showed up just a few times. The chain carries TRBV18 and TRBJ1-6; 8 nucleotides line up with TRBD1. Germline-derived CDR1 and CDR2 are KGHSH and LQKENI. The ends lost 4 bases at V and 6 bases at J; junction bases unmatched: 2. The CDR3 is 14 amino acids. The CDR3 spells CASSRDRGNSPLHF. The CDR3 DNA reads as TGTGCCAGCTCACGCGACAGGGGTAATTCACCCCTCCACTTT. The complete variable domain, with remaining parts taken from reference TRBV18 and TRBJ1-6, reads NAGVMQNPRHLVRRRGQEARLRCSPMKGHSHVYWYRQLPEEGLKFMVYLQKENIIDESGMPKERFSAEFPKEGPSILRIQQVVRGDSAAYFCASSRDRGNSPLHFGNGTRLTVT.